These 14 T cell receptor beta chains share one sample of origin, sequenced in a study of vaccination effects on CD4 cells after COVID-19. The assay was immunoSEQ multiplex PCR, and TCRdb's table has in-frame clones only and misses some. The data show about 45,000 clones, approximately 70% seen once. These TCRs' antigens remain unknown. Peptide-pool stimulation followed by sequencing identified expanded antigen-specific CD4+ clonotypes in the ViraFEST assay. The authors isolated CD4+ T cells after roughly eleven days of culture. This person caught SARS-CoV-2 sometime from March to December 2020, and PCR testing confirmed the infection. The sample consisted of CD4+ T cells from PBMCs cultured with a peptide pool, taken before COVID-19 vaccination. Every receptor here comes from a human donor who had a prior SARS-CoV-2 infection.

The genes are TRBV9 and TRBJ1-2; D possibly corresponds to TRBD1 (6 bases). The V and J ends lost 3 bases and 8 bases respectively, with 14 bases between them. Germline loops: CDR1 SGDLS, CDR2 YYNGEE. CDR3 length equals 13 residues. CDR3 amino acids: CASSESNGGGYTF. The CDR3 DNA follows: TGTGCCAGCAGCGAGAGTAATGGGGGCGGCTACACCTTC.

The chain carries TRBV12-3 or TRBV12-4 and TRBJ2-2; D not certain. The CDR3 length is 13 residues. The ends were cut back, 2 bases at V and 6 bases at J, with 7 bases in the middle. The CDR3 loop reads CASSLFFPGELFF. CDR3 coding DNA: TGTGCCAGCAGTTTATTTTTTCCCGGGGAGCTGTTTTTT.

The chain has TRBV2 and TRBJ2-7; a possible D gene is TRBD1 (6 bases). V gave up 7 bases and J gave up 1 base, with 17 bases separating them. The germline V gene has CDR1 SNHLY and CDR2 FYNNEI. The CDR3 length is 15 residues. CDR3 in amino acids: CASTLAGTLSYEQYF. The CDR3, as DNA: TGTGCCAGCACCCTTGCCGGGACATTATCCTACGAGCAGTACTTC.

The chain employs TRBV18 and TRBJ2-7, with a possible D match to TRBD1 (6 bases). CDR1 and CDR2 (germline): KGHSH, LQKENI. CDR3 length: 15 amino acids. Trimming removed 4 bases at V and 5 bases at J, with 18 bases between. CDR3 DNA: TGTGCCAGCTCACTCGGGACACACTACCCCCACGAGCAGTACTTC. The encoded protein is CASSLGTHYPHEQYF.

The V gene is TRBV20-1, the J gene TRBJ2-1, with D tentatively TRBD1 or TRBD2 (5 bases each). V lost 3 bases and J 8 bases, leaving 20 bases between the germline ends. CDR3 length equals 15 residues. The germline V gene has CDR1 DFQATT and CDR2 SNEGSKA (reference sequence). The CDR3: CSASDPGTRKDEQFF. CDR3 bases: TGCAGTGCTAGTGATCCCGGGACGCGTAAGGATGAGCAGTTCTTC.

The chain is built from TRBV5-1 and TRBJ1-1, with unresolved D. CDR3 size: 13 residues. Trimming shortened V by 0 bases and J by 6 bases, and 9 bases separated the two germline ends. Germline values: CDR1 SGHRS, CDR2 YFSETQ. CDR3 coding DNA: TGCGCCAGCAGCTTGGGGCCTACATCTGAAGCTTTCTTT. Translated: CASSLGPTSEAFF.

The genes are TRBV7-2 and TRBJ1-1; D not certain. CDR1 and CDR2 (germline): SGHTA, FQGNSA. V was clipped by 4 bases and J by 2 bases, with 17 bases between them. The CDR3 is 16 residues long. CDR3 protein: CASSSHSGSYNTEAFF. The CDR3 nucleotides read TGTGCCAGCAGCTCTCACTCCGGGTCCTACAACACTGAAGCTTTCTTT.

The chain carries TRBV5-4 and TRBJ1-1, with D unresolved. CDR3 length: 14 residues. Germline lookup yields CDR1 SGHNT and CDR2 YYREEE (reference sequence). The V end lost 0 bases, the J end lost 1 base, and 7 bases lay between the germline ends. The CDR3 spells CASSLDGSNTEAFF. CDR3 coding DNA: TGTGCCAGCAGCTTGGATGGGTCGAACACTGAAGCTTTCTTT.

CDR3 in DNA: TGTGCCAGTAGTATACGGCAGTCTCTAAATCAGCCCCAGCATTTT. Protein sequence: CASSIRQSLNQPQHF. The chain is built from TRBV19 and TRBJ1-5; D is undetermined. This CDR3 spans 15 amino acids. V lost 2 bases to trimming and J lost 4 bases, with 12 bases between them. CDR1 and CDR2 from the germline V gene are LNHDA and SQIVND (reference sequence).

As DNA, the CDR3 is TGTGCCAGCAGCTTTGTCACAGGGTCCGCCTACGAGCAGTACTTC. The encoded protein is CASSFVTGSAYEQYF. The V call is TRBV5-5, the J call TRBJ2-7; D is perhaps TRBD1 (6 bases). There are 15 residues in the CDR3. CDR1 is SGHKS, CDR2 YYEKEE, per germline (reference sequence). Trimming took 2 bases from V and 2 from J, leaving 14 bases between them.

The chain couples TRBV19 to TRBJ1-5; D call uncertain. The CDR3 is made up of 12 amino acids. From germline, CDR1 is LNHDA and CDR2 SQIVND (reference sequence). Deletions cut 6 bases from V and 3 bases from J, with 6 bases between. The CDR3: CASRGANQPQHF. The CDR3 coding sequence is TGTGCCAGTAGAGGTGCCAATCAGCCCCAGCATTTT.

This rearrangement joins TRBV4-2 to TRBJ2-3; TRBD1 agrees at 7 bases. Looked up from germline, CDR1 is LGHNA and CDR2 is YNFKEQ. The J segment lost 0 bases and the V segment lost 2 bases, leaving 5 bases of the junction unmatched. The CDR3 sequence is 16 residues long. For the CDR3, the DNA is TGTGCCAGCAGCCAACTGACAGGGAAAAGCACAGATACGCAGTATTTT. This sequence encodes CASSQLTGKSTDTQYF.

The sample holds one count of this clone. The chain has TRBV7-8 and TRBJ2-5, with D uncertain. V was pared by 3 bases and J by 2 bases, with 10 bases between. From germline, CDR1 is SGHVS and CDR2 FQNEAQ. CDR3 length: 14 residues. CDR3 coding DNA: TGTGCCAGCAGCTTCCCACAGTTACAAGAGACCCAGTACTTC. Translated, it gives CASSFPQLQETQYF.

The chain couples TRBV7-9 to TRBJ2-3, with 8 bases lining up with TRBD2. The CDR3 spans 15 residues. Unmatched junction bases numbered 2, after V lost 3 bases and J lost 0 bases. The germline V gene encodes CDR1 SEHNR and CDR2 FQNEAQ (reference sequence). As DNA, the CDR3 is TGTGCCAGCAGCTTCCGGGGGGGCAGCACAGATACGCAGTATTTT. Its translation: CASSFRGGSTDTQYF.